One and the same sample provided the 4 T cell receptor beta chains below, sequenced in a study of T cell responses to AZD1222 COVID-19 vaccine. The protocol was immunoSEQ multiplex PCR, while the TCRdb copy is restricted to in-frame clones and leaves out a portion. The repertoire consists of 95,000 to 150,000 clones, with approximately 90% occurring once and the leading ten covering 2.5% to 3.5%. This sample comprised peripheral blood, obtained 28 days after the second AZD1222 dose. The receptors here all came from an adult who received the AZD1222 COVID-19 vaccine.

The gene calls are TRBV10-2 and TRBJ1-2, with 9 positions matching TRBD1. Germline trimming cut 3 bases from V and 0 bases from J; bases unmatched to any gene: 2. The CDR3 spans 15 residues. Germline CDR1 WSHSY, CDR2 SAAADI. The CDR3 coding sequence is TGCGCCAGCAGTGATTGGACAGGGGCTAACTATGGCTACACCTTC. Its translation: CASSDWTGANYGYTF.

The chain uses TRBV5-6 and TRBJ1-5, with D unclear. The V end was cut by 0 bases, the J end by 5 bases, with 15 bases between. Germline CDR1 and CDR2: SGHDT and YYEEEE. This CDR3 comprises 16 residues. CDR3 sequence reads: CASSLDKDSGDQPQHF. CDR3 DNA: TGTGCCAGCAGCTTGGACAAGGACTCCGGCGATCAGCCCCAGCATTTT.

The chain has TRBV11-3 and TRBJ2-7; 9 nucleotides match TRBD1. The CDR3 totals 15 residues. Germline V gene sequence: CDR1 SGHNT, CDR2 YENEEA. V dropped 1 base and J dropped 6; count of bases not matched to a gene: 7. CDR3 sequence: CASSLGGTGKGEQYF. The CDR3 region has the DNA TGTGCCAGCAGCTTAGGGGGGACAGGGAAAGGCGAGCAGTACTTC.

This chain connects TRBV4-3 to TRBJ1-1; D remains unclear. V was pared by 0 bases and J by 7 bases, with 12 bases between. Germline V gene lookup returns CDR1 LGHNA and CDR2 YSLEER. CDR3 length: 14 residues. The DNA for the CDR3 is TGCGCCAGCAGCCAAGAGCGGCTGGAGAATGAAGCTTTCTTT. This gives the protein CASSQERLENEAFF.